The T cell receptor (beta chain) described here comes from a study of beta chain features in type 1 diabetes. Study-wide context: Analysis included under 120,000,000 sorted cells drawn from all samples. Notes on the study in general: Moderate yet significant TCRB CDR3 shortening was seen in Type 1 diabetes patients in all four CD4+ subsets.

As regards this clone: Antigen: not known.

Isolated RNA was reverse transcribed in full, so expressed TCRB transcripts were sequenced. Produced via immunoSEQ multiplex PCR; TCRdb's table is partial and in-frame only. The sample includes around 130,000 clones, 9% seen only once; the top ten take 0.6% to 0.9%. Germline V lookup: CDR1 LNHDA, CDR2 SQIVND (reference sequence). The V and J ends lost 6 bases and 11 bases respectively, with 20 bases between them. The CDR3 is 14 residues long. The receptor comes from a man aged 25 to 45 with type 1 diabetes. The V and J genes are TRBV19 and TRBJ1-5, with a tentative D call TRBD1 (5 bases). The sample taken for sequencing was central memory CD4+ T cells from blood. For the CDR3, the DNA is TGTGCCAGTAGAACCGGATCGTTCGCGGGGGCCCAGCATTTT. Protein product: CASRTGSFAGAQHF.